These 16 T cell receptor beta chains share one sample of origin, sequenced in a study of identical twins. TCRdb re-derived calls from the 5' RACE reads in MiXCR, one entry per CDR3 protein. The top ten hold roughly 3% of the sample, which has approximately 500,000 distinct CDR3 sequences, 20% to 25% seen once. These same records also appear under a second study, on T cells expressing NK-cell markers.

Sample: CD4+ T cells sorted from blood. The receptor set was obtained from a woman younger than 35 in good health.

This clonotype was observed a few times. This chain uses TRBV10-2 with TRBJ2-3, with D perhaps matching TRBD2 (6 bases). Germline V gives CDR1 WSHSY, CDR2 SAAADI. The CDR3 is 15 residues long. V lost 8 bases and J 6 bases, leaving 21 bases between the germline ends. The CDR3 bases are TGCGCCAGCTCTTCTGCGGGGCCCTTTCTGGATACGCAGTATTTT. It encodes CASSSAGPFLDTQYF.

The chain carries TRBV6-1 and TRBJ1-2; 7 bases fit TRBD1. This CDR3 has 14 amino acids. CDR1 and CDR2 (germline): MNHNS, SASEGT. J gave up 4 bases and V 6 bases, and 8 bases lay outside the gene matches. The CDR3 spells CASSIQTGLYGYTF. CDR3 nucleotides: TGTGCCAGCAGCATTCAGACAGGGCTCTATGGCTACACCTTC.

This clonotype appeared a few times. This chain joins TRBV29-1 and TRBJ2-6, with TRBD2 identical over 9 bases. The V gene's germline CDR1 is SQVTM and CDR2 ANQGSEA. With 6 bases clipped from V and 0 bases from J, the junction kept 6 bases outside the gene matches. This CDR3 region has 16 residues. CDR3 amino acids: CSVTGLATSGANVLTF. CDR3 bases: TGCAGCGTGACCGGACTAGCGACCTCTGGGGCCAACGTCCTGACTTTC. Variable domain in full (rest from reference TRBV29-1 and TRBJ2-6): SAVISQKPSRDICQRGTSLTIQCQVDSQVTMMFWYRQQPGQSLTLIATANQGSEATYESGFVIDKFPISRPNLTFSTLTVSNMSPEDSSIYLCSVTGLATSGANVLTFGAGSRLTVL.

The chain links TRBV20-1 to TRBJ2-1; tentatively, D is TRBD1 (5 bases). Between the trimmed V and J ends, which lost 5 bases and 5 bases, there was a span of 13 bases. The CDR3 has 13 residues. CDR1 and CDR2 from the germline V gene are DFQATT and SNEGSKA (reference sequence). This chain's CDR3 is CSAGQGFDNEQFF. The CDR3, as DNA: TGCAGTGCTGGCCAGGGCTTCGACAATGAGCAGTTCTTC.

The J gene is TRBJ1-5, the V gene TRBV7-9, with D possibly TRBD1 on 5 matching bases. The CDR3 covers 14 residues. The germline CDR1 and CDR2 sequences are SEHNR and FQNEAQ (reference sequence). The germline V and J ends were trimmed by 2 bases and 7 bases, with 12 bases remaining between them. Written as DNA, the CDR3 is TGTGCCAGCAGCTTATCGGGCGGGGGACAGCCCCAGCATTTT. Its translation: CASSLSGGGQPQHF.

The table lists this clonotype with a few counts. The V and J genes are TRBV20-1 and TRBJ2-5; D perhaps matches TRBD1 (6 bases). CDR1 is DFQATT and CDR2 is SNEGSKA in the germline V gene (reference sequence). V lost 0 bases to trimming and J lost 5 bases, with 13 bases between them. The CDR3 sequence is 14 residues long. CDR3 in DNA: TGCAGTGCTAGAGATCCGGGACAAGTGGAGACCCAGTACTTC. It codes for CSARDPGQVETQYF.

V is TRBV29-1 and J is TRBJ1-1, with D possibly TRBD1 on 5 matching bases. The CDR3 contains 12 residues. Trimming stripped 6 bases from V and 7 bases from J, with 15 bases between. Germline CDR1 is SQVTM and CDR2 is ANQGSEA. In nucleotides, the CDR3 is TGCAGCGTCGTTCCGGGACCCAGTGAAGCTTTCTTT. Translated: CSVVPGPSEAFF.

The table lists this clonotype with a few counts. This rearrangement joins TRBV20-1 to TRBJ2-7; 12 nucleotides align to TRBD1. The CDR3 runs 13 residues. Unmatched junction bases numbered 5, after V lost 5 bases and J lost 6 bases. Germline CDR1 and CDR2: DFQATT and SNEGSKA (reference sequence). The CDR3 loop is CSALRDRGLEQYF. The CDR3 DNA reads as TGCAGTGCTCTCCGGGACAGGGGGCTCGAGCAGTACTTC.

This clonotype appeared a few times. In nucleotides, the CDR3 is TGTGCCAGCAGCTTATTTCGCCTCTCCTATGGCTACACCTTC. Its translation is CASSLFRLSYGYTF. The chain uses TRBV7-8 and TRBJ1-2; D gene ambiguous. V gave up 2 bases and J gave up 4 bases, with 11 bases separating them. The CDR3 has 14 amino acids. Per germline, CDR1 SGHVS and CDR2 FQNEAQ. The full variable domain, in which reference TRBV7-8 and TRBJ1-2 provide the parts outside the CDR3, is GAGVSQSPRYKVAKRGQDVALRCDPISGHVSLFWYQQALGQGPEFLTYFQNEAQLDKSGLPSDRFFAERPEGSVSTLKIQRTQQEDSAVYLCASSLFRLSYGYTFGSGTRLTVV.

CDR3 DNA: TGTGCCACCAGTGCCCTTCTCTACGAGCAGTACTTC. Encoded protein: CATSALLYEQYF. The chain is built from TRBV24-1 and TRBJ2-7; D call uncertain. This CDR3 has 12 residues. From germline, CDR1 is KGHDR and CDR2 SFDVKD. V was trimmed by 5 bases and J by 3 bases, leaving 7 bases between them.

This clonotype appeared a few times. The genes are TRBV20-1 and TRBJ1-1, with a tentative D call TRBD1 (5 bases). There are 12 residues in the CDR3. Per the germline V gene, CDR1 is DFQATT and CDR2 is SNEGSKA (reference sequence). CDR3 loop: CRARGGDTEAFF. The CDR3, as DNA: TGCAGAGCCCGTGGGGGGGACACTGAAGCTTTCTTT.

This clonotype was detected only a few times. The chain carries TRBV7-2 and TRBJ2-1, with 10 bases fitting TRBD2. The ends lost 5 bases at V and 7 bases at J; junction bases unmatched: 2. CDR1 SGHTA and CDR2 FQGNSA come from the germline V gene. CDR3 size: 13 residues. The chain's CDR3 is CASSPSGRNEQFF. In DNA form, the CDR3 reads TGTGCCAGCAGCCCTAGCGGGAGAAATGAGCAGTTCTTC.

This clonotype came up many times. The gene calls are TRBV12-3 or TRBV12-4 and TRBJ2-7, with a weak D call TRBD1 (6 bases). The CDR3 contains 15 residues. The V and J ends lost 6 bases and 3 bases respectively, with 18 bases between them. Here the CDR3 DNA reads TGTGCCAGCAGCCAGCAAGGCAGGGGAATCTACGAGCAGTACTTC. Amino acid sequence: CASSQQGRGIYEQYF.

This chain links TRBV12-3 or TRBV12-4 with TRBJ1-2; the D is unclear. The CDR3 length is 14 residues. V was shortened by 10 bases and J by 5 bases, with 20 bases between the two germline ends. The CDR3 region has the DNA TGTGCCACTCGTAATAGCCGAGGCTGGTATGGCTACACCTTC. This sequence encodes CATRNSRGWYGYTF.

This clonotype was detected many times. V usage is TRBV7-9 and J usage is TRBJ2-5; D is ambiguous. CDR1 and CDR2 (germline): SEHNR, FQNEAQ (reference sequence). The CDR3 length is 12 residues. Trimming shortened V by 3 bases and J by 3 bases, and 5 bases separated the two germline ends. The CDR3 nucleotides read TGTGCCAGCAGCTTGGGCGAAGAGACCCAGTACTTC. Its protein is CASSLGEETQYF.

This clonotype was seen a few times. This sequence joins TRBV30 and TRBJ2-2; no firm D call. The V gene's germline CDR1 is GTSNPN and CDR2 SVGIG (reference sequence). This CDR3 is built from 13 residues. Trimming cost V 4 bases and J 0 bases, with 6 bases left between them. This CDR3 reads CAWTSTNTGELFF. DNA of the CDR3: TGTGCCTGGACCTCCACGAACACCGGGGAGCTGTTTTTT.